This TCR beta chain is from a study of a mutant IDH1 vaccine in newly diagnosed glioma. Study observations and caveats: Top-clonotype changes in peripheral T cells seemed unrelated to pseudoprogression.

Libraries were prepared by immunoSEQ multiplex PCR; TCRdb keeps only in-frame clonotypes and omits some of them. The table shows roughly 130,000 clones, with 80% occurring only once. For this clone: Its antigen is not known.

CDR1 is SNHLY and CDR2 is FYNNEI in the germline V gene. The CDR3 runs 15 residues. Unmatched junction bases numbered 8, after V lost 1 base and J lost 9 bases. Noted time point: week 11, during vaccination. Topical imiquimod accompanied each vaccine dose, which consisted of 300 ug of mutant IDH1 20-mer peptide. New WHO grade 3 or 4 astrocytomas that were IDH1-mutant and ATRX-lost occurred in the donors. This TCR was recovered from a man in his forties with glioma. The chain links TRBV2 to TRBJ2-1; 8 bases agree with TRBD2. The sample in question was PBMCs, obtained from a glioma patient whose treatment included an IDH1 peptide vaccine. CDR3 sequence: CASSEVGTSGVEQFF. The CDR3 DNA is TGTGCCAGCAGTGAAGTGGGGACTAGTGGGGTTGAGCAGTTCTTC.